The 17 T cell receptor beta chains below all came from one sample that was sequenced in a study of blood T cells in healthy people across ages. A second PCR of 7 to 11 cycles used a sample-barcoded 5' primer and a J-beta primer mix. TCRdb re-called the 5' RACE reads with MiXCR, one entry per CDR3 protein. Of 1.8 million or so distinct CDR3 sequences in the sample, about 39% were seen once. The sequencing input was blood. These receptors came from a human donor in good health.

The table lists this clonotype with a few counts. This CDR3 is CATSRDSGVAYEQYF. The CDR3 coding sequence is TGTGCCACCAGCAGAGATAGCGGAGTTGCCTACGAGCAGTACTTC. V is TRBV15 and J is TRBJ2-7, with D possibly matching TRBD2 (6 bases). The CDR3 is 15 amino acids. V lost 0 bases and J 2 bases, leaving 11 bases between the germline ends. Germline V CDR1 and CDR2: LNHNV, YYDKDF (reference sequence).

This clonotype was seen a handful of times. This chain connects TRBV5-1 to TRBJ2-7; D gene uncertain. Trimming cost V 4 bases and J 3 bases, with 14 bases left between them. Germline V gene lookup returns CDR1 SGHRS and CDR2 YFSETQ. The CDR3 has 14 amino acids. CDR3 bases: TGCGCCAGCAGCCCAACCCCGGAGAGCTACGAGCAGTACTTC. Its protein product is CASSPTPESYEQYF.

This chain joins TRBV20-1 and TRBJ2-7; 8 nucleotides align to TRBD2. Looked up from germline, CDR1 is DFQATT and CDR2 is SNEGSKA (reference sequence). J was trimmed by 3 bases and V by 0 bases; bases with no gene match: 4. CDR3 size: 14 residues. The CDR3 nucleotides are TGCAGTGCTAGAGATTCACGGGGGGGCTACGAGCAGTACTTC. Translating gives CSARDSRGGYEQYF.

This clonotype was detected a few times. J is TRBJ2-5 and V is TRBV6-2 or TRBV6-3; TRBD1 matches at 8 bases. The better agreement between TRBJ2-7 and the DNA end casts doubt on the J call. The CDR3 sequence is 15 residues long. Germline values: CDR1 MNHEY, CDR2 SVGEGT. As DNA, the CDR3 is TGTGCCAGCAGATCGACAGGGGCGGGGATCTACGAGCAGTACTTC. As protein: CASRSTGAGIYEQYF.

On this clonotype: The junction departs from germline at one end; a sequencing error may be responsible. The chain recombines TRBV3-1 with TRBJ2-1; D gene ambiguous. This CDR3 has 13 amino acids. Germline CDR1 reads LGHDT; CDR2 reads YNNKEL (reference sequence). CDR3 in DNA: TGTACCAGCAGCCAAAGGCTCAGCCATGAGCAGTTCTTC. It translates to CTSSQRLSHEQFF.

This clonotype was found a few times. The chain joins TRBV11-2 to TRBJ2-7; the D gene could be TRBD1 or TRBD2 (6 bases each). This CDR3 comprises 13 residues. The V gene's germline CDR1 is SGHAT and CDR2 FQNNGV. V lost 0 bases to trimming and J lost 7 bases, with 10 bases between them. CDR3 residues: CASSLDRGVEQYF. The CDR3 DNA reads TGTGCCAGCAGCTTAGATAGGGGGGTAGAGCAGTACTTC.

This clonotype was seen only a few times. V and J are TRBV18 and TRBJ2-7; D remains ambiguous. Germline CDR1 and CDR2: KGHSH and LQKENI. Trimming took off 3 bases at V and 1 base at J, with 13 bases between the two ends. The CDR3 extends over 15 amino acids. In DNA form, the CDR3 reads TGTGCCAGCTCACCTCGGACGGATTTTTCCTACGAGCAGTACTTC. This gives the protein CASSPRTDFSYEQYF.

This chain connects TRBV30 to TRBJ2-5; tentatively, D is TRBD1 (6 bases). The J call could be wrong; TRBJ2-7 is a better fit for the DNA end. Germline CDR1 is GTSNPN and CDR2 is SVGIG (reference sequence). This CDR3 has 11 amino acids. CDR3 DNA: TGTGCCTGGAGAGCAGGGGTCGAGCAGTACTTC. Its translation is CAWRAGVEQYF.

This chain connects TRBV4-2 to TRBJ1-1; 7 nucleotides line up with TRBD1. V was clipped by 4 bases and J by 0 bases; unmatched bases: 5. Germline CDR1 is LGHNA and CDR2 is YNFKEQ. This CDR3 is 15 amino acids long. CDR3 nucleotides: TGTGCCAGCAGCCCTCCGGGACAGATGAACACTGAAGCTTTCTTT. It yields the protein CASSPPGQMNTEAFF.

The rearrangement links TRBV7-3 to TRBJ2-2; D remains ambiguous. This CDR3 region has 16 residues. Per germline, CDR1 SGHTA and CDR2 FQGTGA. Trimming shortened V by 1 base and J by 4 bases, and 13 bases separated the two germline ends. CDR3 protein: CASSLNPGLGTGELFF. The CDR3 DNA reads TGTGCCAGCAGCTTAAATCCAGGTTTGGGCACCGGGGAGCTGTTTTTT.

The chain uses TRBV29-1 and TRBJ2-7, with D uncertain. Germline lookup yields CDR1 SQVTM and CDR2 ANQGSEA. The ends were cut back, 7 bases at V and 5 bases at J, with 21 bases in the middle. This CDR3 is built from 14 residues. The DNA for the CDR3 is TGCAGCGCTTTACCCCTCCTCGCGGACCACGAGCAGTACTTC. Amino acid sequence: CSALPLLADHEQYF.

This clonotype was detected only a few times. V and J are TRBV29-1 and TRBJ1-2; 9 nucleotides agree with TRBD1. With V trimmed by 6 bases and J by 2 bases, 10 bases remained unmatched. Germline V gives CDR1 SQVTM, CDR2 ANQGSEA. The CDR3 length is 15 residues. CDR3 nucleotides: TGCAGCGTGGGCATCGCCGGGACAGGGAACTATGGCTACACCTTC. The encoded protein is CSVGIAGTGNYGYTF.

V and J are TRBV10-3 and TRBJ1-2; D perhaps matches TRBD1 (5 bases). The V and J ends lost 3 bases and 0 bases respectively, with 17 bases between them. The CDR3 spans 17 residues. Germline V gives CDR1 ENHRY, CDR2 SYGVKD. The CDR3 here is CAISDSALMGANYGYTF. The CDR3, as DNA: TGTGCCATCAGTGACTCAGCCCTCATGGGGGCTAACTATGGCTACACCTTC.

V usage is TRBV12-3 or TRBV12-4 and J usage is TRBJ2-1, with 7 bases aligning to TRBD1. The CDR3 is 16 amino acids. With 4 bases clipped from V and 3 bases from J, the junction kept 9 bases outside the gene matches. CDR3 coding DNA: TGTGCCAGCAGTTCCAGAACAGGGGCGAACTACAATGAGCAGTTCTTC. It yields the protein CASSSRTGANYNEQFF.

CDR3: CSADIPGTGKNIQYF. As DNA, the CDR3 is TGCAGTGCCGATATCCCCGGGACAGGGAAAAACATTCAGTACTTC. The rearrangement uses TRBV20-1 and TRBJ2-4, with 9 bases lining up with TRBD1. V dropped 6 bases and J dropped 4; count of bases not matched to a gene: 10. Germline loops: CDR1 DFQATT, CDR2 SNEGSKA (reference sequence). The CDR3 length is 15 residues.

This clonotype was seen only once. V usage is TRBV7-2 and J usage is TRBJ2-7; D possibly corresponds to TRBD2 (5 bases). The end of the DNA aligns better with TRBJ2-1, so the J call may be wrong. Germline V CDR1 and CDR2: SGHTA, FQGNSA. This CDR3 is 13 amino acids long. This CDR3 reads CASSLERANEQFF. The CDR3 bases are TGTGCCAGCAGCTTAGAGAGGGCGAATGAGCAGTTCTTC.

The chain carries TRBV11-3 and TRBJ2-1; a possible D gene is TRBD2 (6 bases). The ends were cut back, 1 base at V and 9 bases at J, with 10 bases in the middle. The CDR3 sequence is 13 residues long. From germline, CDR1 is SGHNT and CDR2 YENEEA. The CDR3 nucleotides are TGTGCCAGCAGCTTAGGACTAGGGTTTGAGCAGTTCTTC. The encoded protein is CASSLGLGFEQFF.